This TCR beta chain was recorded in a study of blood T cell repertoires in COVID-19. Whole-study context: The samples span acute and convalescent COVID-19 from the United States, Italy and Spain. T cells, B-cell-depleted T cells, or PBMCs supplied cDNA or gDNA.

Study processing details: Researchers report that nucleated cell counts were estimated from reference gene primer amplification. Clones were read by immunoSEQ multiplex PCR, and TCRdb kept only the in-frame ones, dropping some. The DNA gave D and trimming, while V, J and clone size come from that table. The top ten hold 1.5% to 2% of the sample, which has 350,000 or so clones, around 89% seen once. The germline gives CDR1 MDHEN, CDR2 SYDVKM. V was trimmed by 2 bases and J by 8 bases, leaving 12 bases between them. This CDR3 spans 14 amino acids. Enrollment of patients from Seattle took place during active infection, with longitudinal follow-up.

Sequenced input: peripheral blood. This sequence originates from a woman in her twenties or thirties with COVID-19, enrolled during active disease. The rearrangement joins TRBV28 to TRBJ1-4; D remains ambiguous. The CDR3 nucleotides are TGTGCCAGCAGTTTAACCGGGGAAGGAGAAAAACTGTTTTTT. It is translated as CASSLTGEGEKLFF. The full variable domain, with the rest looked up from reference TRBV28 and TRBJ1-4, is DVKVTQSSRYLVKRTGEKVFLECVQDMDHENMFWYRQDPGLGLRLIYFSYDVKMKEKGDIPEGYSVSREKKERFSLILESASTNQTSMYLCASSLTGEGEKLFFGSGTQLSVL.